One and the same sample provided the 28 T cell receptor beta chains below, sequenced in a study of tumor and adjacent non-tumor tissue in lung cancer. A modified ARM-PCR protocol with three rounds of nested PCR amplified TCRbeta. TCRdb reanalysed the multiplex PCR reads using MiXCR and keeps one entry per CDR3 protein. The sample records roughly 200,000 distinct CDR3 sequences, 70% to 75% being singletons. RNA was extracted from bulk tissue without any cell sorting. Sequenced input: lung tumor tissue. The receptor set was obtained from a man between 60 and 75 years old with non-small cell lung cancer.

Regarding this clonotype: The junction departs from the called germline gene at one end, perhaps through a read error. The rearrangement links TRBV6-1 to TRBJ2-7; D perhaps matches TRBD1 (7 bases). Germline V gene sequence: CDR1 MNHNS, CDR2 SASEGT. This CDR3 comprises 14 residues. CDR3 in DNA: TGTGCCAGCGAGGAGGGGGACAGCTCCTACGAGCAGTACTTT. Its protein product is CASEEGDSSYEQYF.

The chain employs TRBV24-1 and TRBJ1-5, with 7 bases that match TRBD1. The CDR3 runs to 14 residues. Germline CDR1 is KGHDR and CDR2 is SFDVKD. V shed 12 bases and J 7 bases; nucleotides not matched to a gene: 14. The DNA for the CDR3 is TGTGCCGCTGGGGGGGAACAGGGGAGCCAGCCCCAGCATTTT. Its protein is CAAGGEQGSQPQHF.

Only a few counts were recorded for this clonotype. A much larger clone lies one base from this, so it may be a read error. V gene TRBV20-1 combines with J gene TRBJ2-2; perhaps TRBD2 as D (5 bases). Germline V gene data show CDR1 as DFQATT and CDR2 as SNEGSKA (reference sequence). This CDR3 is built from 13 residues. This CDR3 is CSTRVTDPGELFF. CDR3 in DNA: TGCAGTACTAGAGTAACGGATCCCGGGGAGCTGTTTTTT.

Details on this clonotype: A read error may account for a junction end that differs from germline. The chain joins TRBV20-1 to TRBJ2-7; D remains unclear. The CDR3 length is 13 residues. Germline V gene lookup returns CDR1 DFQATT and CDR2 SNEGSKA (reference sequence). CDR3 loop: CSASDGLDNERYF. The DNA for the CDR3 is TGCAGTGCTTCGGACGGCCTCGACAACGAGCGGTACTTC.

Points on this clonotype: The missing conserved phenylalanine or tryptophan at the end of this CDR3 makes a read error likely. J is TRBJ2-2 and V is TRBV6-5; no definite D call. The CDR3 is 15 amino acids. Germline CDR1 and CDR2: MNHEY and SVGAGI. In nucleotides, the CDR3 is TGTGTCAGCAGTTACCGGGCAGCCTACACCGGGGAGCTGTTTTAT. This translates into CVSSYRAAYTGELFY.

This clonotype was seen ten or more times. The chain has TRBV11-2 and TRBJ2-3, with unresolved D. V was trimmed by 0 bases and J by 8 bases, leaving 9 bases between them. CDR3 length equals 13 residues. Germline V CDR1 and CDR2: SGHAT, FQNNGV. Written as DNA, the CDR3 is TGTGCCAGCAGCTTAGATGACTTGCGTACGCAGTATTTT. It is translated as CASSLDDLRTQYF.

A word on this clonotype: A read error may produce the germline difference seen at one junction end. This sequence joins TRBV29-1 and TRBJ2-1; D is tentatively TRBD1 or TRBD2 (5 bases each). The CDR3 is made up of 17 amino acids. CDR1 is SQVTM, CDR2 ANQGSEA, per germline. CDR3 residues: CSARGRVPPLSYNEQLF. CDR3 DNA: TGTAGCGCGCGAGGCAGGGTCCCGCCACTCTCCTACAATGAGCAGTTATTC.

About this clonotype itself: A read error may explain this, as a much larger clone is one base away. V is TRBV12-3 or TRBV12-4 and J is TRBJ1-6; D call uncertain. The ends were cut back, 5 bases at V and 7 bases at J, with 9 bases in the middle. The CDR3 extends over 13 amino acids. In DNA, the CDR3 is TGTGCCAGCAGTCTAAGTCTCAATTCACCCCTCCACTTT. This codes for CASSLSLNSPLHF.

About this clonotype: Here the CDR3 omits its conserved ending phenylalanine or tryptophan, so a read error is the likely source. V usage is TRBV12-3 or TRBV12-4 and J usage is TRBJ2-1; 11 nucleotides align to TRBD2. CDR3 length: 15 amino acids. The V and J ends lost 7 bases and 6 bases, in that order; junction bases with no gene match: 8. CDR3 coding DNA: TGTGCCAGCACCCTCTCCGGGACTAGCGGCAATGAGCAGTTCCTC. It yields the protein CASTLSGTSGNEQFL.

A word on this clonotype: This is likely a read error, given that the CDR3 carries no conserved phenylalanine or tryptophan at its end. The rearrangement joins TRBV12-3 or TRBV12-4 to TRBJ2-7; the D is unclear. CDR3 length: 12 amino acids. Between the trimmed V and J ends, which lost 3 bases and 6 bases, there was a span of 9 bases. The CDR3 loop reads CASSFFVGEQYL. The CDR3 DNA follows: TGTGCCAGCAGTTTTTTTGTGGGCGAGCAGTACTTA.

In the case of this clonotype: This may come from a read error, since a much larger clone is one base off. J is TRBJ1-6 and V is TRBV11-3; D not certain. The length of the CDR3 is 15 residues. Germline-derived CDR1 and CDR2 are SGHNT and YENEEA. Here the CDR3 reads CASSIDGLSNSPLHF. Here the CDR3 DNA reads TGTGCCAGCAGCATAGACGGCCTCTCTAATTCACCCCTCCACTTT.

About this clonotype: The CDR3 does not end in the conserved phenylalanine or tryptophan, so this is likely a read error. The chain recombines TRBV11-1 with TRBJ2-1, with D hard to call. There are 17 residues in the CDR3. Germline values: CDR1 SGHAT, CDR2 FQDESV (reference sequence). The V end was cut by 2 bases, the J end by 5 bases, with 19 bases between. The CDR3 protein is CASSLSRLVVGNNEQFS. CDR3 in DNA: TGTGCCAGCAGCTTATCTCGGCTAGTGGTAGGCAACAATGAGCAGTTCTCC.

In regard to this clonotype: The junction departs from the called germline gene at one end, perhaps through a read error. V and J are TRBV12-3 or TRBV12-4 and TRBJ1-6; the D gene is possibly TRBD1 (6 bases). The CDR3 loop spans 14 amino acids. The CDR3, as DNA: TGTGCCAGCAGTTTCGGGGGGCAAGGTTCACCCCTTCACTTT. This sequence encodes CASSFGGQGSPLHF.

The count of this clonotype is one. This CDR3 fails to terminate in the conserved phenylalanine or tryptophan, so it likely reflects a read error. The chain couples TRBV11-2 to TRBJ1-1, with unresolved D. This CDR3 is built from 14 residues. The germline V gene has CDR1 SGHAT and CDR2 FQNNGV. Deletions cut 5 bases from V and 2 bases from J, with 12 bases between. Written as DNA, the CDR3 is TGTGCCAGCAGCCCATTATGGGGAAACACTGAAGCTTTCCTT. Residues: CASSPLWGNTEAFL.

As regards this clonotype: This sequence may be a read error, since a much larger clone differs from it by one base. V usage is TRBV4-3 and J usage is TRBJ2-3, with D possibly matching TRBD2 (6 bases). Germline loops: CDR1 LGHNA, CDR2 YSLEER. Trimming shortened V by 5 bases and J by 2 bases, and 20 bases separated the two germline ends. The CDR3 runs to 17 residues. CDR3 nucleotides: TGCGCCAGCAGCGACCCCGGCGGGGCAGGGCACACAGATACGCAGTATTTT. Translation: CASSDPGGAGHTDTQYF.

This clonotype has only a few counts. The rearrangement links TRBV12-3 or TRBV12-4 to TRBJ2-1, with D maybe TRBD1 (5 bases). Trimming shortened V by 3 bases and J by 12 bases, and 18 bases separated the two germline ends. The CDR3 runs 14 residues. This CDR3 reads CASSLQGTGPWQFF. Written as DNA, the CDR3 is TGTGCCAGCAGTTTGCAGGGTACAGGACCCTGGCAGTTCTTC.

The V call is TRBV6-5, the J call TRBJ2-7; TRBD1 might be the D (5 bases). Trimming removed 4 bases from V and 5 bases from J, with 12 bases in between. This CDR3 comprises 13 residues. The germline gives CDR1 MNHEY, CDR2 SVGAGI. CDR3 sequence reads: CASSSRRTHEQYF. For the CDR3, the DNA is TGTGCCAGCAGTTCACGAAGGACACACGAGCAGTACTTC.

In its sample, this clonotype was seen once. The chain couples TRBV5-6 to TRBJ2-7; TRBD1 agrees at 8 bases. In germline, CDR1 is SGHDT, CDR2 YYEEEE. The V segment lost 4 bases and the J segment 0 bases; nucleotides outside the gene matches: 12. The CDR3 consists of 17 residues. Written as DNA, the CDR3 is TGTGCCAGCAGCCTCCGCCAACAGGGGGTGGGCTCCTACGAGCAGTACTTC. Translation: CASSLRQQGVGSYEQYF.

As for this clonotype: It may be a read error: a sequence one base away is much more abundant. The CDR3 end shows no conserved phenylalanine or tryptophan, and so a read error is likely. J is TRBJ2-2 and V is TRBV6-5; D call uncertain. The V and J ends lost 6 bases and 9 bases respectively, with 17 bases between them. The CDR3 consists of 14 residues. Germline V gene lookup returns CDR1 MNHEY and CDR2 SVGAGI. The CDR3 loop reads CASRTRTGPRELFL. The CDR3 DNA follows: TGTGCCAGCAGGACAAGGACCGGGCCCAGGGAGCTGTTTTTA.

The gene calls are TRBV20-1 and TRBJ2-3; 8 bases match TRBD2. Germline V gene sequence: CDR1 DFQATT, CDR2 SNEGSKA (reference sequence). Trimming took 1 base from V and 6 from J; bases not matched to a gene: 6. CDR3 length: 14 amino acids. This CDR3 is CSARAGGGWDTQYF. The CDR3 DNA follows: TGCAGTGCTAGAGCGGGGGGGGGGTGGGATACGCAGTATTTT.

With respect to this clonotype: An end of the junction differs from the germline gene, which may be a read error. The chain couples TRBV4-1 to TRBJ1-5; D not resolved. The CDR3 is made up of 16 amino acids. Germline values: CDR1 MGHRA, CDR2 YSYEKL. This chain's CDR3 is CTSSPPSRDSNKPQHF. The CDR3 DNA reads as TGCACCAGCAGCCCCCCGTCAAGGGATAGCAATAAGCCCCAGCATTTT.

The rearrangement uses TRBV20-1 and TRBJ2-7; D unclear. This CDR3 is 16 amino acids long. In germline, CDR1 is DFQATT, CDR2 SNEGSKA (reference sequence). The CDR3: CTVRDLTAQDAYEQYF. The CDR3 region has the DNA TGCACTGTCAGAGACCTCACGGCTCAAGATGCGTACGAGCAGTACTTC.

Remarks on this clonotype: This sequence may be a read error, since a much larger clone differs from it by one base. This chain uses TRBV6-1 with TRBJ1-6, with 7 bases lining up with TRBD1. V was pared by 6 bases and J by 1 base, with 9 bases of the junction left unmatched. This CDR3 contains 17 residues. Germline CDR1 reads MNHNS; CDR2 reads SASEGT. The chain's CDR3 is CASRACPTGSYNSPLHF. The CDR3, as DNA: TGTGCCAGCAGGGCGTGCCCGACAGGGTCCTATAATTCACCCCTCCACTTT.

This rearrangement joins TRBV24-1 to TRBJ1-1; a weak D match, TRBD1 (5 bases). The V gene's germline CDR1 is KGHDR and CDR2 SFDVKD. The CDR3 runs 15 residues. V was clipped by 3 bases and J by 6 bases, with 16 bases between them. The CDR3 nucleotides are TGTGCCACCAGTGATCAGGGCCACACATTCGCTGAAGCTTTCTTT. Translation gives CATSDQGHTFAEAFF.

Regarding this clonotype: A much larger clone differs from this one at a single base, so this may be a read error. The chain combines TRBV29-1 with TRBJ2-4, with D possibly TRBD2 on 5 matching bases. The germline gives CDR1 SQVTM, CDR2 ANQGSEA. V gave up 3 bases and J gave up 7 bases, with 13 bases separating them. The CDR3 length is 13 residues. The CDR3 loop is CSVEGDGWNIQYF. The DNA for the CDR3 is TGCAGCGTTGAGGGAGATGGGTGGAACATTCAGTACTTC. The whole variable domain, filled in from reference TRBV29-1 and TRBJ2-4, reads SAVISQKPSRDICQRGTSLTIQCQVDSQVTMMFWYRQQPGQSLTLIATANQGSEATYESGFVIDKFPISRPNLTFSTLTVSNMSPEDSSIYLCSVEGDGWNIQYFGAGTRLSVL.

About this clonotype: An end of the junction differs from the germline gene, which may be a read error. The V call is TRBV20-1, the J call TRBJ2-7; 10 bases are a match to TRBD2. CDR3 length: 14 residues. Germline V gene lookup returns CDR1 DFQATT and CDR2 SNEGSKA (reference sequence). This CDR3 reads CSASTSGFSYEQNF. As DNA, the CDR3 is TGCAGTGCTTCGACTAGCGGGTTCTCCTACGAGCAGAACTTC.

This clonotype came up once. This CDR3 fails to terminate in the conserved phenylalanine or tryptophan, so it likely reflects a read error. V and J are TRBV11-2 and TRBJ1-1, with D hard to call. The CDR3 contains 14 residues. Germline CDR1 reads SGHAT; CDR2 reads FQNNGV. CDR3 in DNA: TGTGTCAGCAGCTCCGACGGGAAGAACACTGAAGCTTTCCTT. Translating gives CVSSSDGKNTEAFL.

This clonotype was observed a few times. In nucleotides, the CDR3 is TGTGCCAGCAGTTATCGGGGCTCTGGAAACACCATATATTTT. This translates into CASSYRGSGNTIYF. The chain joins TRBV12-3 or TRBV12-4 to TRBJ1-3; D not certain. The V and J ends lost 4 bases and 0 bases respectively, with 7 bases between them. The CDR3 has 14 residues.